This passage covers 22 T cell receptor beta chains from one sample sequenced in a study of technical replicates of blood from a few donors. Data came from immunoSEQ multiplex PCR; TCRdb stores just in-frame clones and leaves some out. The sample lists around 81,000 clones; roughly four fifths were seen once. Sequencing was done on a sample of PBMCs. The origin of the receptors is a human donor in good health. Some clones in this sample may be carry-over from other donors' samples.

The chain uses TRBV4-3 and TRBJ2-7; maybe TRBD2 (6 bases). The germline V gene encodes CDR1 LGHNA and CDR2 YSLEER. Trimming removed 1 base from V and 4 bases from J, with 14 bases in between. There are 15 residues in the CDR3. The CDR3 here is CASSQGPGLTYEQYF. The CDR3 region has the DNA TGCGCCAGCAGCCAAGGGCCGGGACTCACTTACGAGCAGTACTTC.

V usage is TRBV7-9 and J usage is TRBJ2-4; 7 nucleotides agree with TRBD1. The CDR3 loop spans 16 amino acids. The V gene's germline CDR1 is SEHNR and CDR2 FQNEAQ (reference sequence). Trimming at V came to 2 bases and at J to 4 bases, leaving 8 bases not matched to a gene. CDR3 coding DNA: TGTGCCAGCAGCTTATCCCCTTTGGGACAGAAAAACATTCAGTACTTC. This gives the protein CASSLSPLGQKNIQYF.

Only a few counts were recorded for this clone. V is TRBV5-4 and J is TRBJ2-1; D is unresolved. The germline gives CDR1 SGHNT, CDR2 YYREEE (reference sequence). The CDR3 length is 16 residues. Trimming pared 3 bases from V and 2 bases from J, leaving 15 bases between. The CDR3 sequence: CASSYATVFTYNEQFF. The CDR3, as DNA: TGTGCCAGCAGCTACGCGACTGTATTCACCTACAATGAGCAGTTCTTC.

The V call is TRBV19, the J call TRBJ2-3; a possible D gene is TRBD2 (6 bases). The germline CDR1 and CDR2 sequences are LNHDA and SQIVND (reference sequence). Trimming took 1 base from V and 2 from J, leaving 10 bases between them. This CDR3 has 15 amino acids. The CDR3 sequence is CASSIGRGDTDTQYF. DNA for the CDR3: TGTGCCAGTAGTATAGGGCGCGGGGACACAGATACGCAGTATTTT.

This clone was seen once. This sequence joins TRBV9 and TRBJ2-5, with D perhaps TRBD2 (7 bases). Trimming pared 0 bases from V and 5 bases from J, leaving 17 bases between. The CDR3 has 16 amino acids. Germline assignment: CDR1 SGDLS and CDR2 YYNGEE. CDR3 DNA sequence: TGTGCCAGCAGCGTAGGTACGGGGGGCTTACAGGAGACCCAGTACTTC. Protein: CASSVGTGGLQETQYF.

V gene TRBV7-9 combines with J gene TRBJ2-1; 9 bases are shared with TRBD1. After removal of 5 bases from V and 10 bases from J, the junction contained 3 bases not matched to a gene. The CDR3 sequence is 12 residues long. The V gene's germline CDR1 is SEHNR and CDR2 FQNEAQ (reference sequence). The CDR3: CASSPQGAEQFF. The CDR3 DNA is TGTGCCAGCAGCCCACAGGGGGCGGAGCAGTTCTTC.

The chain uses TRBV7-2 and TRBJ2-1, with 9 bases identical to TRBD2. Germline V CDR1 and CDR2: SGHTA, FQGNSA. With 1 base clipped from V and 8 bases from J, the junction kept 6 bases outside the gene matches. CDR3 size: 15 residues. CDR3 nucleotides: TGTGCCAGCAGCTTAGGGCTAGCGGGGACGGATGAGCAGTTCTTC. This encodes CASSLGLAGTDEQFF.

The chain is built from TRBV5-4 and TRBJ1-2, with 8 bases identical to TRBD1. V was clipped by 4 bases and J by 4 bases; unmatched bases: 6. Germline V CDR1 and CDR2: SGHNT, YYREEE (reference sequence). This CDR3 region has 14 residues. The CDR3 sequence: CASSAVGTGYGYTF. CDR3 coding DNA: TGTGCCAGCAGCGCGGTGGGGACAGGCTATGGCTACACCTTC.

The chain combines TRBV7-2 with TRBJ2-7; 11 nucleotides line up with TRBD2. The CDR3 has 16 residues. The V and J ends lost 1 base and 2 bases, in that order; junction bases with no gene match: 4. In germline, CDR1 is SGHTA, CDR2 FQGNSA. In nucleotides, the CDR3 is TGTGCCAGCAGCTTAGGCGGGACTAGCGGTACCTACGAGCAGTACTTC. It yields the protein CASSLGGTSGTYEQYF. The full variable domain, rest sourced from reference TRBV7-2 and TRBJ2-7, is GAGVSQSPSNKVTEKGKDVELRCDPISGHTALYWYRQSLGQGLEFLIYFQGNSAPDKSGLPSDRFSAERTGGSVSTLTIQRTQQEDSAVYLCASSLGGTSGTYEQYFGPGTRLTVT.

V gene TRBV4-1 combines with J gene TRBJ2-7; D gene ambiguous. Germline assignment: CDR1 MGHRA and CDR2 YSYEKL. The CDR3 length is 16 residues. The V end was cut by 2 bases, the J end by 3 bases, with 17 bases between. The CDR3 DNA is TGCGCCAGCAGCCAATTGGTGTCTGGCTCTTTCTACGAGCAGTACTTC. This sequence encodes CASSQLVSGSFYEQYF.

The CDR3 nucleotides read TGTGCCAGCATCCCGTCCTTGAACACTGAAGCTTTCTTT. It translates to CASIPSLNTEAFF. The chain links TRBV6-1 to TRBJ1-1; the D is unclear. Germline lookup yields CDR1 MNHNS and CDR2 SASEGT. This CDR3 spans 13 amino acids. Trimming took 7 bases from V and 0 from J, leaving 9 bases between them.

The chain is built from TRBV10-3 and TRBJ2-1, with D possibly TRBD1 on 6 matching bases. Germline V gives CDR1 ENHRY, CDR2 SYGVKD. V lost 3 bases and J lost 4, with 19 bases in between. The CDR3 contains 17 residues. This CDR3 reads CAISDPTDSRKYNEQFF. The CDR3 coding sequence is TGTGCCATCAGTGACCCCACGGACAGCCGCAAGTACAATGAGCAGTTCTTC.

The CDR3 DNA follows: TGTGCCAGCAGCTTAAATCCTGGACAGGGGTCCTACGAGCAGTACTTC. It codes for CASSLNPGQGSYEQYF. The gene calls are TRBV7-8 and TRBJ2-7; 9 bases align to TRBD1. From germline, CDR1 is SGHVS and CDR2 FQNEAQ. The CDR3 loop spans 16 amino acids. Unmatched junction bases numbered 6, after V lost 2 bases and J lost 1 base.

The chain combines TRBV12-5 with TRBJ2-1; tentatively, D is TRBD1 (6 bases). Germline-derived CDR1 and CDR2 are LGHNT and FRNRAP. V lost 2 bases and J lost 5, with 16 bases in between. This CDR3 region has 16 residues. Here the CDR3 DNA reads TGTGCTAGTGGTTTGCCTGGAAAGGGGGATAACAATGAGCAGTTCTTC. Translating gives CASGLPGKGDNNEQFF.

The chain links TRBV4-1 to TRBJ2-1; 9 bases line up with TRBD1. CDR3 size: 17 residues. Trimming removed 2 bases from V and 4 bases from J; junction bases left unmatched: 9. From germline, CDR1 is MGHRA and CDR2 YSYEKL. DNA for the CDR3: TGCGCCAGCAGCCAATCGTGGATTGGACAGGGGTACAATGAGCAGTTCTTC. It codes for CASSQSWIGQGYNEQFF.

The chain combines TRBV9 with TRBJ2-1; 8 bases align to TRBD2. Germline V gene sequence: CDR1 SGDLS, CDR2 YYNGEE. Trimming removed 2 bases from V and 8 bases from J; junction bases left unmatched: 9. The CDR3 extends over 15 amino acids. CDR3 bases: TGTGCCAGCAGCGTTAAAGCGGGAGCCGTCGATGAGCAGTTCTTC. Amino acids: CASSVKAGAVDEQFF.

V is TRBV4-3 and J is TRBJ2-5; D may be TRBD2 (5 bases). Per germline, CDR1 LGHNA and CDR2 YSLEER. This CDR3 is 15 amino acids long. Trimming left V 1 base short and J 7 bases short, with 16 bases between. CDR3 sequence reads: CASSQVPSLGGTQYF. The DNA of the CDR3 is TGCGCCAGCAGCCAAGTGCCTAGCTTGGGCGGGACCCAGTACTTC.

The chain recombines TRBV6-5 with TRBJ2-7; 10 nucleotides agree with TRBD2. From germline, CDR1 is MNHEY and CDR2 SVGAGI. V shed 7 bases and J 2 bases; nucleotides not matched to a gene: 8. The CDR3 loop spans 15 amino acids. The CDR3 region is CASTSMSGRAYEQYF. CDR3 DNA sequence: TGTGCCAGCACCTCTATGAGCGGGAGGGCCTACGAGCAGTACTTC.

The chain links TRBV19 to TRBJ1-6, with unresolved D. Germline loops: CDR1 LNHDA, CDR2 SQIVND (reference sequence). CDR3 length: 15 residues. Trimming cost V 7 bases and J 5 bases, with 15 bases left between them. The CDR3, as DNA: TGTGCCAGTAAAGTCAGGAACGGCGATAATTCACCCCTCCACTTT. This gives the protein CASKVRNGDNSPLHF.

The chain has TRBV4-3 and TRBJ2-1; TRBD1 is a possible D gene (5 bases). CDR3 length: 16 amino acids. Germline V gene sequence: CDR1 LGHNA, CDR2 YSLEER. Trimming pared 3 bases from V and 6 bases from J, leaving 18 bases between. CDR3 DNA sequence: TGCGCCAGCAGCCAGGCAAGACAGAACACCTTCAATGAGCAGTTCTTC. Translating gives CASSQARQNTFNEQFF.

The V gene is TRBV4-3, the J gene TRBJ2-1; D is perhaps TRBD2 (7 bases). Germline loops: CDR1 LGHNA, CDR2 YSLEER. This CDR3 is 17 amino acids long. The V and J ends lost 0 bases and 4 bases respectively, with 16 bases between them. As DNA, the CDR3 is TGCGCCAGCAGCCAAGATCGGAACGGGGGGCGATACAATGAGCAGTTCTTC. Encoded protein: CASSQDRNGGRYNEQFF.

The rearrangement links TRBV28 to TRBJ1-2, with 8 bases fitting TRBD1. The CDR3 is 13 amino acids. The V gene end was trimmed by 6 bases and the J gene end by 6 bases; junction bases not matched to a gene: 6. Germline lookup yields CDR1 MDHEN and CDR2 SYDVKM. CDR3 region: CASSRDRSNGYTF. DNA of the CDR3: TGTGCCAGCAGCCGGGACAGGAGCAATGGCTACACCTTC.